This T cell receptor (beta chain) was recovered during a study of monozygotic twins with inflammatory bowel disease. Each UMI, carrying a 6-nucleotide sample barcode, came from template switching. TCRdb re-called the 5' RACE reads; every CDR3 protein appears as one record, without DNA. The repertoire table contains 85,000 to 110,000 distinct CDR3 sequences. Notes on this clonotype: Its antigen is undetermined.

Study-wide points: Treatment differences in immunosuppression may have added variability to the repertoires of patients.

The TCR comes from a human donor with ulcerative colitis or Crohn's disease, or a healthy co-twin of an affected twin (not recorded which). The sequenced sample consisted of blood.

CDR3 region: CASSPDRAPVQQYF. J is TRBJ2-7 and V is TRBV18; TCRdb designates TRBD1, a call that cannot be tested without DNA. The CDR3 has 14 amino acids. CDR1 and CDR2 from the germline V gene are KGHSH and LQKENI.